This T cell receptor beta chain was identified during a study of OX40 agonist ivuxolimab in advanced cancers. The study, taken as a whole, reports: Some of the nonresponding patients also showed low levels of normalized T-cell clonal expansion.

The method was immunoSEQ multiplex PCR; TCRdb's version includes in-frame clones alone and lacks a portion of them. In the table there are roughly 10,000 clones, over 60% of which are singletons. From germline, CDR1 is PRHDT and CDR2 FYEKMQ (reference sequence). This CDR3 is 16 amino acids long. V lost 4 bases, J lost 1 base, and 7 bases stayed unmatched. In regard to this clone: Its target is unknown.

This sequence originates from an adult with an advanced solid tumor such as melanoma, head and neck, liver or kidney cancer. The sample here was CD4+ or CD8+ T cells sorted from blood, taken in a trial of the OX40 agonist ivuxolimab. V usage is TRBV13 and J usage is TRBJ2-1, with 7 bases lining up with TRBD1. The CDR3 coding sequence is TGTGCCAGCAGCTCGACAGGGAACCCTTCCTACAATGAGCAGTTCTTC. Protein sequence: CASSSTGNPSYNEQFF.